This entry lists 20 T cell receptor beta chains sequenced from one sample in a study of blood T cells in healthy people across ages. The authors ran a second PCR of about 7 to 11 cycles using a sample-barcoded 5' primer and a J-beta primer mix. TCRdb fed the 5' RACE reads into MiXCR, producing one record per CDR3 protein. The sample includes 980,000 or so distinct CDR3 sequences, under 50% of them seen just once. The sequencing sample was made of blood. The source is a man aged 25-40 years in good health.

The chain employs TRBV4-1 and TRBJ1-2, with 7 bases fitting TRBD1. V lost 2 bases, J lost 4 bases, and 4 bases stayed unmatched. This CDR3 has 14 residues. Germline values: CDR1 MGHRA, CDR2 YSYEKL. The CDR3 reads CASSQTGVVYGYTF. The CDR3 DNA sequence: TGCGCCAGCAGCCAAACAGGGGTGGTCTATGGCTACACCTTC.

This chain connects TRBV20-1 to TRBJ1-5, with 7 bases that match TRBD1. CDR3 size: 15 residues. V lost 4 bases and J lost 2; bases outside the gene matches: 8. Germline CDR1 reads DFQATT; CDR2 reads SNEGSKA (reference sequence). The CDR3 reads CSATRTGSGNQPQHF. CDR3 sequence (DNA): TGCAGTGCTACAAGGACAGGAAGTGGCAATCAGCCCCAGCATTTT.

The chain joins TRBV5-6 to TRBJ2-3, with TRBD2 identical over 9 bases. The CDR3 spans 17 residues. After removal of 1 base from V and 2 bases from J, the junction contained 8 bases not matched to a gene. Germline loops: CDR1 SGHDT, CDR2 YYEEEE. The CDR3 is CASSLNERGEYTDTQYF. The CDR3 nucleotides read TGTGCCAGCAGCTTGAACGAGCGGGGGGAGTACACAGATACGCAGTATTTT.

The rearrangement joins TRBV12-3 or TRBV12-4 to TRBJ2-3; no clear D. This CDR3 is 14 amino acids long. V shed 6 bases and J shed 4 bases, with 14 bases lying between them. The CDR3 loop reads CASSHGSIADTQYF. For the CDR3, the DNA is TGTGCCAGCAGCCACGGATCAATAGCAGATACGCAGTATTTT.

This clonotype was detected a few times. V usage is TRBV29-1 and J usage is TRBJ2-7; the match to TRBD2 covers 9 bases. The CDR3 sequence is 13 residues long. The germline V gene has CDR1 SQVTM and CDR2 ANQGSEA. CDR3 amino acids: CNAGGGSSYEQYF. In DNA, the CDR3 is TGCAACGCGGGGGGGGGCAGTTCCTACGAGCAGTACTTC.

This clonotype was seen once. The chain links TRBV9 to TRBJ2-5; D gene uncertain. The CDR3 extends over 16 amino acids. Germline V lookup: CDR1 SGDLS, CDR2 YYNGEE. Trimming removed 4 bases from V and 0 bases from J, with 16 bases in between. CDR3 protein: CASSLPAPSNQETQYF. The CDR3 coding sequence is TGTGCCAGCAGCCTTCCAGCCCCGTCGAACCAAGAGACCCAGTACTTC.

This chain links TRBV12-3 or TRBV12-4 with TRBJ1-5; unclear D gene. This CDR3 has 14 amino acids. V was trimmed by 7 bases and J by 3 bases, leaving 13 bases between them. CDR3 DNA sequence: TGTGCCAGCATCCAGATGAATCTCAATCAGCCCCAGCATTTT. This translates into CASIQMNLNQPQHF.

The V call is TRBV27, the J call TRBJ1-5, with a weak D call TRBD1 (6 bases). This CDR3 region has 16 residues. V lost 0 bases and J lost 2, with 11 bases in between. Germline-derived CDR1 and CDR2 are MNHEY and SMNVEV (reference sequence). This CDR3 is CASSLSSRGGNQPQHF. CDR3 sequence (DNA): TGTGCCAGCAGTTTATCCTCCAGGGGAGGCAATCAGCCCCAGCATTTT.

About this clonotype itself: Relative to the germline gene, one junction end is altered; a read error may explain this. The DNA for the CDR3 is TGTGCCAGCAGTCCACGGCGAACAGGAATCACAGATACACAGTATTTT. As protein: CASSPRRTGITDTQYF. The genes are TRBV6-2 or TRBV6-3 and TRBJ2-3; weak D call: TRBD1 (5 bases). The CDR3 extends over 16 amino acids. The V gene's germline CDR1 is MNHEY and CDR2 SVGEGT.

The V call is TRBV5-1, the J call TRBJ2-5; D is undetermined. The DNA end lines up better with TRBJ2-7; the J call may be wrong. The CDR3 runs 15 residues. Germline V gene sequence: CDR1 SGHRS, CDR2 YFSETQ. The CDR3 is CASSLDLSASYEQYF. As DNA, the CDR3 is TGCGCCAGCAGCCTGGATCTCTCAGCCTCCTACGAGCAGTACTTC.

The chain recombines TRBV6-5 with TRBJ2-2, with 12 positions matching TRBD2. Per germline, CDR1 MNHEY and CDR2 SVGAGI. The CDR3 contains 15 residues. J was trimmed by 7 bases and V by 6 bases; bases with no gene match: 6. The chain's CDR3 is CASSLRTSGVGELFF. In DNA form, the CDR3 reads TGTGCCAGCAGCCTCAGGACTAGCGGGGTCGGGGAGCTGTTTTTT.

The chain couples TRBV6-2 or TRBV6-3 to TRBJ1-6, with no clear D. V was cut by 2 bases and J by 8 bases, with 10 bases left in between. CDR1 MNHEY and CDR2 SVGEGT come from the germline V gene. The CDR3 has 14 amino acids. This CDR3 reads CASSYAGPDSPLHF. DNA for the CDR3: TGTGCCAGCAGTTACGCGGGCCCGGATTCACCCCTCCACTTT.

A word on this clonotype: Mismatch with germline at one junction end may stem from a read error. The chain links TRBV30 to TRBJ2-1, with D maybe TRBD2 (5 bases). The V gene's germline CDR1 is GTSNPN and CDR2 SVGIG (reference sequence). This CDR3 has 16 residues. CDR3 region: CAWSGTAPSSYNERYF. The CDR3 coding sequence is TGTGCCTGGAGTGGGACGGCCCCGAGCTCCTACAATGAGCGGTACTTC.

As to this clonotype: One junction end does not reproduce the germline sequence, and a read error may be involved. The chain uses TRBV2 and TRBJ2-6; 11 nucleotides line up with TRBD2. The V gene's germline CDR1 is SNHLY and CDR2 FYNNEI. The CDR3 is made up of 18 amino acids. This CDR3 is CASSALGTSGSEANVLTF. The CDR3 DNA sequence: TGTGCCAGCAGTGCCCTGGGGACTAGCGGCTCTGAGGCCAACGTCCTGACTTTC.

The V and J genes are TRBV25-1 and TRBJ1-2; D ambiguous. V was cut by 4 bases and J by 0 bases, with 9 bases left in between. Germline assignment: CDR1 MGHDK and CDR2 SYGVNS. The CDR3 extends over 14 amino acids. The CDR3 nucleotides read TGTGCCAGCAGTGTGCCAGGAGCTAACTATGGCTACACCTTC. This gives the protein CASSVPGANYGYTF.

This clonotype was counted between two and nine times. V and J are TRBV5-1 and TRBJ2-3; no clear D gene. V lost 3 bases, J lost 1 base, and 18 bases lay in between. Germline values: CDR1 SGHRS, CDR2 YFSETQ. CDR3 length equals 17 residues. The chain's CDR3 is CASSSMPRPMGTDTQYF. The CDR3 DNA reads TGCGCCAGCAGCTCCATGCCCCGACCGATGGGCACAGATACGCAGTATTTT.

This clonotype was seen more than once but under ten times. The chain links TRBV20-1 to TRBJ2-7; maybe TRBD2 (6 bases). CDR3 length: 12 amino acids. Germline V gene sequence: CDR1 DFQATT, CDR2 SNEGSKA (reference sequence). The V and J ends lost 5 bases and 5 bases respectively, with 13 bases between them. Here the CDR3 DNA reads TGCAGTGCTCCAGGGAGGCTTAACGAGCAGTACTTC. Its translation is CSAPGRLNEQYF.

In regard to this clonotype: The junction departs from the called germline gene at one end, perhaps through a read error. The rearrangement links TRBV6-2 or TRBV6-3 to TRBJ2-1; a possible D gene is TRBD1 (6 bases). Germline-derived CDR1 and CDR2 are MNHEY and SVGEGT. The CDR3 is 16 residues long. CDR3 sequence: CATTSGSVRGYNKQFF. CDR3 coding DNA: TGTGCCACCACTTCGGGGAGTGTCAGGGGCTACAATAAGCAGTTCTTC.

This sequence joins TRBV9 and TRBJ2-7; 7 positions match TRBD2. This CDR3 contains 16 residues. Germline CDR1 and CDR2: SGDLS and YYNGEE. V dropped 1 base and J dropped 0; count of bases not matched to a gene: 7. The CDR3 loop is CASSVTPTGGSYEQYF. The CDR3 nucleotides read TGTGCCAGCAGCGTAACCCCCACGGGGGGCTCCTACGAGCAGTACTTC.

This clonotype was seen a few times. The V and J genes are TRBV18 and TRBJ2-1; 8 bases agree with TRBD1. The CDR3 loop spans 16 amino acids. J gave up 4 bases and V 6 bases, and 11 bases lay outside the gene matches. The germline CDR1 and CDR2 sequences are KGHSH and LQKENI. The CDR3 sequence is CASSHSDREPYNEQFF. CDR3 bases: TGTGCCAGCTCCCACTCGGACAGGGAGCCTTACAATGAGCAGTTCTTC.